The next 9 T cell receptor beta chains were all read from a single sample in a study of cytomegalovirus exposure and HLA in healthy donors (dated by TCRdb to 2017 to 2019). Libraries were made using the immunoSEQ multiplex PCR assay. For the multiplex PCR, a mixture combining 60 forward primers for TCR Vbeta segments and 13 reverse primers for TCR Jbeta segments was used. Not all clones reach the TCRdb copy of this immuneACCESS table, which keeps in-frame sequences only. Checked studies attribute under half of the gap to unresolved V genes and leave the rest unexplained. The sample profile shows around 160,000 clones; roughly four fifths of them were found once. Of the sample, roughly 4.5% is held by the ten largest clones. Sequencing was performed on PBMCs. The receptors were gathered from a man aged 50 to 59 in good health and CMV-seropositive.

This chain links TRBV7-9 with TRBJ2-5; 8 bases line up with TRBD1. The CDR3 has 15 residues. Trimming took 3 bases from V and 1 from J; bases not matched to a gene: 4. Per germline, CDR1 SEHNR and CDR2 FQNEAQ (reference sequence). The CDR3 region has the DNA TGTGCCAGCAGCTTGGGACAGGTCCTCCAAGAGACCCAGTACTTC. Its protein product is CASSLGQVLQETQYF. The full variable domain, its missing parts supplied by reference TRBV7-9 and TRBJ2-5, is DTGVSQNPRHKITKRGQNVTFRCDPISEHNRLYWYRQTLGQGPEFLTYFQNEAQLEKSRLLSDRFSAERPKGSFSTLEIQRTEQGDSAMYLCASSLGQVLQETQYFGPGTRLLVL.

The chain recombines TRBV7-8 with TRBJ2-1, with 8 bases that match TRBD2. Trimming removed 1 base from V and 6 bases from J; junction bases left unmatched: 8. This CDR3 spans 16 amino acids. Germline CDR1 SGHVS, CDR2 FQNEAQ. The DNA for the CDR3 is TGTGCCAGCAGCTTAGTCGGGAGGGGGGTCGGCAATGAGCAGTTCTTC. Amino acid sequence: CASSLVGRGVGNEQFF. The entire variable domain, with the rest obtained from reference TRBV7-8 and TRBJ2-1, is as follows: GAGVSQSPRYKVAKRGQDVALRCDPISGHVSLFWYQQALGQGPEFLTYFQNEAQLDKSGLPSDRFFAERPEGSVSTLKIQRTQQEDSAVYLCASSLVGRGVGNEQFFGPGTRLTVL.

The J gene is TRBJ2-1, the V gene TRBV6-1; 8 bases agree with TRBD2. The CDR3 is 12 residues long. V shed 5 bases and J 8 bases; nucleotides not matched to a gene: 2. CDR1 and CDR2 from the germline V gene are MNHNS and SASEGT. CDR3 sequence reads: CASSRTSHEQFF. The DNA for the CDR3 is TGTGCCAGCAGTCGGACTAGCCATGAGCAGTTCTTC.

The chain employs TRBV28 and TRBJ2-1, with 8 bases aligning to TRBD2. V was clipped by 2 bases and J by 10 bases; unmatched bases: 10. CDR1 is MDHEN, CDR2 SYDVKM, per germline. The CDR3 loop spans 15 amino acids. The CDR3 loop reads CASSLPSGSFREQFF. In DNA, the CDR3 is TGTGCCAGCAGTTTACCCAGCGGGAGTTTTAGGGAGCAGTTCTTC.

This clone has just a few counts. The chain has TRBV27 and TRBJ2-6, with 12 bases that match TRBD1. With V trimmed by 6 bases and J by 5 bases, 5 bases remained unmatched. Germline lookup yields CDR1 MNHEY and CDR2 SMNVEV (reference sequence). The length of the CDR3 is 16 residues. CDR3 sequence: CASRGQGAKWANVLTF. In nucleotides, the CDR3 is TGTGCCAGCAGGGGACAGGGGGCTAAATGGGCCAACGTCCTGACTTTC.

V is TRBV5-1 and J is TRBJ2-1; 11 positions agree with TRBD2. With V trimmed by 5 bases and J by 3 bases, 10 bases remained unmatched. Germline CDR1 and CDR2: SGHRS and YFSETQ. The CDR3 extends over 17 amino acids. In DNA, the CDR3 is TGCGCCAGCAGACCCACTAGCGGGAGTTCCCTCTACAATGAGCAGTTCTTC. Amino acids: CASRPTSGSSLYNEQFF.

The genes are TRBV10-3 and TRBJ2-1; 10 bases line up with TRBD1. V shed 8 bases, J shed 7 bases, and the junction held 11 bases outside the gene matches. CDR3 size: 15 residues. Germline CDR1 and CDR2: ENHRY and SYGVKD. CDR3 bases: TGTGCCATCCAGACAGGGGGCGCTTCTGAAAATGAGCAGTTCTTC. As protein: CAIQTGGASENEQFF.

The V gene is TRBV18, the J gene TRBJ1-2; 9 positions match TRBD1. The CDR3 runs 14 residues. The germline CDR1 and CDR2 sequences are KGHSH and LQKENI. After removal of 6 bases from V and 2 bases from J, the junction contained 4 bases not matched to a gene. CDR3 protein: CASSPDRGNYGYTF. Written as DNA, the CDR3 is TGTGCCAGCTCTCCCGACAGGGGGAACTATGGCTACACCTTC.

The chain recombines TRBV7-9 with TRBJ2-7, with D uncertain. Germline V gene data show CDR1 as SEHNR and CDR2 as FQNEAQ (reference sequence). The CDR3 totals 12 residues. Trimming cost V 5 bases and J 1 base, with 6 bases left between them. The DNA of the CDR3 is TGTGCCAGCAGCCTGGAGTCCTACGAGCAGTACTTC. It encodes CASSLESYEQYF.